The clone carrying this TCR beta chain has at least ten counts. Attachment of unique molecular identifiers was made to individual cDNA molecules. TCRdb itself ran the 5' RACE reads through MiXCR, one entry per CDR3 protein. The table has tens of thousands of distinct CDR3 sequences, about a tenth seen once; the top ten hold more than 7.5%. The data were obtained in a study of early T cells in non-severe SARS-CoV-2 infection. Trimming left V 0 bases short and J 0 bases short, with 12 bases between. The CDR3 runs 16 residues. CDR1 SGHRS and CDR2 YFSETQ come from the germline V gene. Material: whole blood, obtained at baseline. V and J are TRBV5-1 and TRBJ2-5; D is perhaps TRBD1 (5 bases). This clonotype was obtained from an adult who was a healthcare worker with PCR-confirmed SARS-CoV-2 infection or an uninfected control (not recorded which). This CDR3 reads CASSLVGRVDQETQYF. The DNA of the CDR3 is TGCGCCAGCAGCTTGGTTGGCAGGGTAGACCAAGAGACCCAGTACTTC.